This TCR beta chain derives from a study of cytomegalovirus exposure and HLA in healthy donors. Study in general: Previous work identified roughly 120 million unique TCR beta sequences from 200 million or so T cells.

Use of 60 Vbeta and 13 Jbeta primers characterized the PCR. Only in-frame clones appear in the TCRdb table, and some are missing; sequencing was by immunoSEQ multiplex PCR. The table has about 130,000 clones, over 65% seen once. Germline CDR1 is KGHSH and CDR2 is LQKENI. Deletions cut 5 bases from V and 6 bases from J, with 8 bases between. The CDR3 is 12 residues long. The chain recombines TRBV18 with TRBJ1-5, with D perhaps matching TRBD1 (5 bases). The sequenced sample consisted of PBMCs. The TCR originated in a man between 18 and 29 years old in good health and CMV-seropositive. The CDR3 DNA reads TGTGCCAGCTCAGTAGGGGTTCAGCCCCAGCATTTT. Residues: CASSVGVQPQHF.